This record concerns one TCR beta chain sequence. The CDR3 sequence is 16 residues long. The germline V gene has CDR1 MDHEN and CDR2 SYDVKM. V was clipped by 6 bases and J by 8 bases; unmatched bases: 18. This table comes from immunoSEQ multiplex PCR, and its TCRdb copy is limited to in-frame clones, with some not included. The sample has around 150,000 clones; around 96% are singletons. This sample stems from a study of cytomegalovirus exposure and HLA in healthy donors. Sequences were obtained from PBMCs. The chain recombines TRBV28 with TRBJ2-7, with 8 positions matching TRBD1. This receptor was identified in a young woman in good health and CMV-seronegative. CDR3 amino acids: CASSAQGAGGFPKQYF. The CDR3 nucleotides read TGTGCCAGCAGCGCCCAAGGCGCAGGGGGCTTTCCGAAGCAGTACTTC. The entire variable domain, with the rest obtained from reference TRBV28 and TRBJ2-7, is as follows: DVKVTQSSRYLVKRTGEKVFLECVQDMDHENMFWYRQDPGLGLRLIYFSYDVKMKEKGDIPEGYSVSREKKERFSLILESASTNQTSMYLCASSAQGAGGFPKQYFGPGTRLTVT.